A selection of T cell receptor beta chains follows, all from one sample in a study of molecular identifiers for immune sequencing clone quantification. In TCRdb, the PCR reads were re-called with MiXCR into one record per CDR3 protein. This table holds about 640,000 distinct CDR3 sequences, about 20% found once. The sample comprised naive CD8+ T cells from blood, with Jurkat cell RNA spiked in. These receptors came from a human donor in good health. Some libraries in this study had Jurkat cell RNA spiked in. Each CDR3 is given with its conserved first and last residue. D genes are given only for firm matches. For some rows the clone size is stated as once, few or many, or as a class when expanded; others skip it.

D	size	V	J	CDR3	DNA
NA	many	TRBV5-6	TRBJ2-5	CASSFSQGIQETQYF	TGTGCCAGCAGCTTTTCCCAGGGGATTCAAGAGACCCAGTACTTC
NA	many	TRBV29-1	TRBJ1-2	CSPVLLGGRYTF	TGCAGCCCTGTTCTTCTGGGCGGTCGCTACACCTTC
TRBD2	NA	TRBV29-1	TRBJ2-1	CSVDGTSWNEQFF	TGCAGCGTTGATGGGACTAGCTGGAATGAGCAGTTCTTC
NA	NA	TRBV4-1	TRBJ1-5	CASSQPSTNLWGQPQHF	TGCGCCAGCAGCCAGCCCTCGACTAATCTTTGGGGACAGCCCCAGCATTTT
NA	many	TRBV4-3	TRBJ2-5	CASSQDLGSGETQYF	TGCGCCAGCAGCCAAGATCTGGGATCGGGCGAGACCCAGTACTTC
NA	many	TRBV18	TRBJ2-5	CASSSSAGESYQETQYF	TGTGCCAGCTCATCGTCAGCCGGGGAGTCGTACCAAGAGACCCAGTACTTC
NA	few	TRBV7-3	TRBJ2-1	CASSSTGGGDEQFF	TGTGCCAGCAGCTCCACCGGGGGAGGTGATGAGCAGTTCTTC
NA	few	TRBV4-3	TRBJ1-5	CASSQASGPDQPQHF	TGCGCCAGCAGCCAAGCATCCGGGCCTGATCAGCCCCAGCATTTT
NA	many	TRBV11-2	TRBJ1-1	CASSLGSGLGDTEAFF	TGTGCCAGCAGCTTAGGAAGTGGGTTGGGGGACACTGAAGCTTTCTTT
NA	many	TRBV30	TRBJ2-7	CAWSGRDLGYEQYF	TGTGCCTGGAGTGGCCGGGACCTAGGCTACGAGCAGTACTTC